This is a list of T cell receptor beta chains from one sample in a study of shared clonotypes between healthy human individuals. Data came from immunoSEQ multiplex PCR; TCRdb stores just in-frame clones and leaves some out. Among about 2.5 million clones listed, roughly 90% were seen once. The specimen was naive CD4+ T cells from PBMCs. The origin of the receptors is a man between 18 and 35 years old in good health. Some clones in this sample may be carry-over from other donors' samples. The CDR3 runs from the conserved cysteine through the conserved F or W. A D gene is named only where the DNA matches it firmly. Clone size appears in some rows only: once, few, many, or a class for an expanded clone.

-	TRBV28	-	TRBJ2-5	CASSFSFEGMVETQYF	TGTGCCAGCAGTTTTTCGTTTGAGGGGATGGTAGAGACCCAGTACTTC
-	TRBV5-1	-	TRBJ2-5	CASSLAQERFETQYF	TGCGCCAGCAGCTTGGCGCAGGAGCGGTTTGAGACCCAGTACTTC
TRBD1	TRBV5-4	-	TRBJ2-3	CASSVTGGFRTDTQYF	TGTGCCAGCAGCGTAACAGGGGGTTTCAGGACAGATACGCAGTATTTT
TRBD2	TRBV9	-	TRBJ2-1	CASSQLAGGALGQFF	TGTGCCAGCAGTCAACTAGCGGGAGGGGCTCTCGGGCAGTTCTTC
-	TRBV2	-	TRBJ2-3	CASRQDLSTDTQYF	TGTGCCAGCCGACAGGACCTTAGCACAGATACGCAGTATTTT
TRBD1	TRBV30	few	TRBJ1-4	CAWSKGQANEKLFF	TGTGCCTGGAGCAAGGGACAGGCTAATGAAAAACTGTTTTTT
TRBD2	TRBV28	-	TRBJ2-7	CASSSPGRASGRRMADYEQYF	TGTGCCAGCAGTTCGCCGGGGAGGGCTAGCGGGCGGCGGATGGCGGACTACGAGCAGTACTTC
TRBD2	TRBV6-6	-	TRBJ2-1	CASSTPERGIDEQFF	TGTGCCAGCAGCACTCCGGAGCGGGGAATCGATGAGCAGTTCTTC
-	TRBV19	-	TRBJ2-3	CASSKTGPSTDTQYF	TGTGCCAGTAGTAAGACAGGACCAAGCACAGATACGCAGTATTTT
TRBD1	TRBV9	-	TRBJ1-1	CASSATGGWTEAFF	TGTGCCAGCAGCGCCACAGGGGGGTGGACTGAAGCTTTCTTT
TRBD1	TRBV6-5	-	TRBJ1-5	CASSPRDRTGQPQHF	TGTGCCAGCAGTCCACGGGACAGGACGGGGCAGCCCCAGCATTTT
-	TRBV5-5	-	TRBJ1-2	CASSPGAGQDGYTF	TGTGCCAGCAGCCCAGGGGCAGGGCAGGATGGCTACACCTTC
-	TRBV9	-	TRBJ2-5	CASSVTADPGETQYF	TGTGCCAGCAGCGTAACGGCAGACCCTGGGGAGACCCAGTACTTC
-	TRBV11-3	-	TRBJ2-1	CASSFGLAKINEQFF	TGTGCCAGCAGCTTTGGGCTAGCGAAGATCAATGAGCAGTTCTTC
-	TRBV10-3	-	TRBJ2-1	CAISELAGGGEQFF	TGTGCCATCAGTGAGCTAGCCGGGGGCGGTGAGCAGTTCTTC
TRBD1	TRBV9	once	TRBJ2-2	CASSDRQGFGELFF	TGTGCCAGCAGCGACCGACAGGGGTTCGGGGAGCTGTTTTTT
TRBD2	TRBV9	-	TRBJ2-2	CASSFRTSPYTGELFF	TGTGCCAGCAGCTTTAGGACTAGCCCTTACACCGGGGAGCTGTTTTTT
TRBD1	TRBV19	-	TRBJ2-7	CARRTGYEQYF	TGTGCCAGAAGGACAGGGTACGAGCAGTACTTC
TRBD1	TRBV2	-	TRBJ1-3	CAKTSIRGQHSGNTIYF	TGTGCTAAAACCAGCATTAGGGGACAGCACTCTGGAAACACCATATATTTT
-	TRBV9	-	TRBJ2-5	CASSVAPTGQETQYF	TGTGCCAGCAGCGTAGCCCCGACAGGACAAGAGACCCAGTACTTC
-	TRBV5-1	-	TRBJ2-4	CASSPTRGAKNIQYF	TGCGCCAGCAGCCCCACCAGGGGAGCCAAAAACATTCAGTACTTC
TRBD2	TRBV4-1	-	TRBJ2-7	CASSPSPTSGSPYEQYF	TGCGCCAGCAGCCCATCGCCGACTAGCGGGAGCCCCTACGAGCAGTACTTC
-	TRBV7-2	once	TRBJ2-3	CASSLAQRRAGRTPNTQYF	TGTGCCAGCAGCTTAGCGCAACGGAGAGCGGGCCGCACCCCAAATACGCAGTATTTT
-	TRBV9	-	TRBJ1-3	CASSPRRSGNTIYF	TGTGCCAGCAGCCCGCGGCGCTCTGGAAACACCATATATTTT
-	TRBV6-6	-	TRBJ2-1	CASSMDRSHNEQFF	TGTGCCAGCAGTATGGACAGATCCCACAATGAGCAGTTCTTC
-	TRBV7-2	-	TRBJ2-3	CASNRQSTDTQYF	TGTGCCAGCAACCGACAGAGCACAGATACGCAGTATTTT
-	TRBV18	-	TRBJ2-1	CASSPLPRGANEQFF	TGTGCCAGCTCACCCCTCCCGAGGGGGGCTAATGAGCAGTTCTTC
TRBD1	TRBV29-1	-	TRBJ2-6	CSVSDRVSRSGPGANVLTF	TGCAGCGTATCCGACAGGGTCTCCCGGTCTGGGCCTGGGGCCAACGTCCTGACTTTC
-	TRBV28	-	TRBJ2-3	CASSFGRATDTQYF	TGTGCCAGCAGTTTTGGGCGGGCCACAGATACGCAGTATTTT